The source of this T cell receptor (beta chain) is a study of cytomegalovirus exposure and HLA in healthy donors. This clone has a handful of counts. Its antigen is not identified. This CDR3 spans 13 amino acids. From germline, CDR1 is KGHSH and CDR2 LQKENI. Trimming at V came to 4 bases and at J to 5 bases, leaving 3 bases not matched to a gene. Study conclusions and caveats: Later work associated 16,951 TCR beta sequences with HLA alleles at 0.05 false discovery rate. Trimming of TCR beta V- and J-genes showed a link, identified in a later analysis, to a missense DCLRE1C variant. Confirmation was obtained in vitro that a few CMV-associated chains are specific for CMV antigens. The listing of fewer than 200 TCR beta chains classed them as cytomegalovirus-associated.

Both 60 Vbeta primers and 13 Jbeta primers went into the PCR. Clones were read by immunoSEQ multiplex PCR, and TCRdb kept only the in-frame ones, dropping some. The sample shows more than 150,000 clones, about four fifths of them seen only once. The specimen sequenced was PBMCs. The rearrangement links TRBV18 to TRBJ2-7; 9 bases are a match to TRBD1. The receptor was isolated from a woman aged 25 to 39 in good health and CMV-seronegative. CDR3 region: CASSLRTGDEQYF. The CDR3 DNA sequence: TGTGCCAGCTCACTCAGGACAGGGGACGAGCAGTACTTC.